The 29 T cell receptor beta chains listed next were all sequenced from one sample in a study of breast tumors, draining lymph nodes, adjacent tissues. Samples came from axillary lymph nodes draining the breast cancer. In TCRdb, the multiplex PCR reads were re-called with MiXCR into one record per CDR3 protein. The repertoire holds some 130,000 distinct CDR3 sequences, just under 20% seen once, with 3% to 4% in the top ten. The sequenced sample was axillary lymph node tissue. The source is a female donor with breast cancer. Some clones in this sample may be carry-over from other donors' samples.

A word on this clonotype: This may be a read error, as it is one base from a much larger clone. V is TRBV7-9 and J is TRBJ1-2; no firm D call. The CDR3 covers 13 residues. CDR1 and CDR2 from the germline V gene are SEHNR and FQNEAQ (reference sequence). The CDR3 region is CTSSLSRNYGYTF. As DNA, the CDR3 is TGTACCAGCAGCTTAAGCAGAAACTATGGCTACACCTTC.

This clonotype was seen a handful of times. The chain recombines TRBV28 with TRBJ1-6; no definite D call. V was shortened by 6 bases and J by 6 bases, with 15 bases between the two germline ends. The CDR3 has 15 residues. Germline CDR1 and CDR2: MDHEN and SYDVKM. The CDR3 DNA follows: TGTGCCAGCAGCCTATTCGGGTCCGGTAATTCACCCCTCCACTTT. It encodes CASSLFGSGNSPLHF.

CDR3 in DNA: TGTGCCAGCAGGTCCGCACCCGACGGCTCCGAGCAGTACTTC. It yields the protein CASRSAPDGSEQYF. The chain employs TRBV28 and TRBJ2-7; D gene ambiguous. CDR3 length: 14 amino acids. The germline V gene has CDR1 MDHEN and CDR2 SYDVKM. V was cut by 6 bases and J by 6 bases, with 18 bases left in between.

This clonotype was detected many times. The chain has TRBV6-6 and TRBJ2-7; D call uncertain. Germline loops: CDR1 MNHNY, CDR2 SVGAGI (reference sequence). Trimming took 3 bases from V and 2 from J, leaving 14 bases between them. The length of the CDR3 is 15 residues. CDR3 sequence: CASSYAQPGPYEQYF. CDR3 coding DNA: TGTGCCAGCAGTTATGCCCAGCCAGGCCCCTACGAGCAGTACTTC.

Points on this clonotype: Being one base from a much bigger clone, this may be a read error. This chain joins TRBV30 and TRBJ2-5, with D possibly being TRBD1 or TRBD2 (7 bases each). The germline V gene has CDR1 GTSNPN and CDR2 SVGIG (reference sequence). V lost 4 bases and J lost 4, with 13 bases in between. The CDR3 contains 13 residues. This CDR3 is CAWNPGGGETQYF. Here the CDR3 DNA reads TGTGCCTGGAACCCAGGGGGGGGAGAGACCCAGTACTTC.

Ten or more counts support this clonotype. The V gene is TRBV4-2, the J gene TRBJ2-3, with D perhaps given as TRBD1 or TRBD2 (6 bases each). Germline CDR1 LGHNA, CDR2 YNFKEQ. V was trimmed by 0 bases and J by 6 bases, leaving 7 bases between them. The CDR3 runs 13 residues. The chain's CDR3 is CASSQEGGDTQYF. The CDR3 DNA reads as TGTGCCAGCAGCCAAGAAGGGGGGGATACGCAGTATTTT.

This clonotype has a count of ten or more. The J gene is TRBJ2-5, the V gene TRBV7-2; tentative D call: TRBD1 (5 bases). In germline, CDR1 is SGHTA, CDR2 FQGNSA. This CDR3 spans 12 amino acids. V dropped 5 bases and J dropped 9 bases, with 13 bases sitting between them. In nucleotides, the CDR3 is TGTGCCAGCAGCCTACTTAGGGGCCCCCAGTACTTC. Its translation is CASSLLRGPQYF.

This clonotype was observed many times. The CDR3 DNA sequence: TGTGCCAGCTCTCTTCTGGGACGGGGGGCGGATACGCAGTATTTT. As protein: CASSLLGRGADTQYF. The chain recombines TRBV7-9 with TRBJ2-3; D might be TRBD2 (7 bases). The CDR3 has 15 residues. CDR1 and CDR2 from the germline V gene are SEHNR and FQNEAQ (reference sequence). V lost 8 bases to trimming and J lost 6 bases, with 21 bases between them. The variable domain in full, completed from reference TRBV7-9 and TRBJ2-3, reads DTGVSQNPRHKITKRGQNVTFRCDPISEHNRLYWYRQTLGQGPEFLTYFQNEAQLEKSRLLSDRFSAERPKGSFSTLEIQRTEQGDSAMYLCASSLLGRGADTQYFGPGTRLTVL.

The V call is TRBV19, the J call TRBJ1-5; no clear D. The germline gives CDR1 LNHDA, CDR2 SQIVND (reference sequence). V gave up 8 bases and J gave up 9 bases, with 8 bases separating them. The CDR3 is 10 amino acids. CDR3 nucleotides: TGTGCCAGTGGGCCTTGGCCCCAGCATTTT. Amino acids: CASGPWPQHF.

This clonotype was seen ten or more times. This rearrangement joins TRBV12-3 or TRBV12-4 to TRBJ2-5; the match to TRBD2 covers 15 bases. CDR3 length: 17 amino acids. The V gene end was trimmed by 5 bases and the J gene end by 4 bases; junction bases not matched to a gene: 8. CDR3 DNA: TGTGCCAGCAGTGGGACTAGCGGGGGGCAACGTAGAGAGACCCAGTACTTC. Its translation is CASSGTSGGQRRETQYF.

The CDR3 loop reads CSASSSESYTEAFF. The DNA for the CDR3 is TGCAGTGCGAGCAGTTCTGAAAGCTACACTGAAGCTTTCTTT. The chain uses TRBV20-1 and TRBJ1-1; unclear D gene. CDR3 length: 14 amino acids. Germline V gene sequence: CDR1 DFQATT, CDR2 SNEGSKA (reference sequence). Trimming took 6 bases from V and 3 from J, leaving 17 bases between them.

As regards this clonotype: A much bigger clone sits one base away, suggesting this may be a read error. A read error is likely, as this CDR3 ends without the conserved phenylalanine or tryptophan. The V and J genes are TRBV11-2 and TRBJ2-5; possibly TRBD1 for D (6 bases). From germline, CDR1 is SGHAT and CDR2 FQNNGV. Trimming cost V 6 bases and J 2 bases, with 7 bases left between them. CDR3 length: 12 amino acids. In DNA form, the CDR3 reads TGTGCCAGCAGAGGACAGCAAGAGACCCAGTACTAC. Amino acid sequence: CASRGQQETQYY.

The table lists this clonotype with a few counts. This may stem from a read error, because a much larger clone lies one nucleotide away. This chain links TRBV19 with TRBJ2-1; 7 bases fit TRBD2. Germline V gene sequence: CDR1 LNHDA, CDR2 SQIVND (reference sequence). The CDR3 contains 14 residues. V lost 5 bases to trimming and J lost 9 bases; unmatched junction nucleotides: 10. CDR3 nucleotide sequence: TGTGCCAGTAGTCTCCGGGACTATTCCAGTGAGCAGTTCTTC. This translates into CASSLRDYSSEQFF. Filled out from reference TRBV19 and TRBJ2-1, the complete variable domain reads DGGITQSPKYLFRKEGQNVTLSCEQNLNHDAMYWYRQDPGQGLRLIYYSQIVNDFQKGDIAEGYSVSREKKESFPLTVTSAQKNPTAFYLCASSLRDYSSEQFFGPGTRLTVL.

V usage is TRBV13 and J usage is TRBJ2-3; D unresolved. This CDR3 comprises 15 residues. Trimming took 3 bases from V and 2 from J, leaving 12 bases between them. Per the germline V gene, CDR1 is PRHDT and CDR2 is FYEKMQ (reference sequence). CDR3 protein: CASSFPTNSTDTQYF. For the CDR3, the DNA is TGTGCCAGCAGCTTCCCTACTAACTCCACAGATACGCAGTATTTT.

This chain joins TRBV28 and TRBJ2-1; TRBD2 agrees at 9 bases. Germline V gene lookup returns CDR1 MDHEN and CDR2 SYDVKM. This CDR3 spans 16 amino acids. V dropped 5 bases and J dropped 9; count of bases not matched to a gene: 14. Here the CDR3 DNA reads TGTGCCAGCAGTCCCGGGTCTAGCGGGGCCCATGCTGAGCAGTTCTTC. Protein product: CASSPGSSGAHAEQFF.

A word on this clonotype: This may arise from a read error, as a much more abundant clone is one base away. The J gene is TRBJ2-1, the V gene TRBV12-3 or TRBV12-4; possibly TRBD1 for D (5 bases). The CDR3 loop spans 14 amino acids. Trimming shortened V by 8 bases and J by 4 bases, and 15 bases separated the two germline ends. The DNA of the CDR3 is TGTGCCAGCGTCGCCGACAGCCGATACAATGAGCAGTTCTTC. This codes for CASVADSRYNEQFF.

This clonotype was detected many times. The V and J genes are TRBV6-6 and TRBJ2-3; 7 nucleotides agree with TRBD2. Germline assignment: CDR1 MNHNY and CDR2 SVGAGI (reference sequence). J lost 2 bases, V lost 1 base, and 6 bases had no gene match. The CDR3 is 16 amino acids. The CDR3 loop is CASSYWGEGDTDTQYF. In nucleotides, the CDR3 is TGTGCCAGCAGTTACTGGGGGGAGGGAGACACAGATACGCAGTATTTT.

This clonotype has a count of ten or more. The chain carries TRBV2 and TRBJ2-2; 9 nucleotides align to TRBD2. J gave up 6 bases and V 5 bases, and 7 bases lay outside the gene matches. The CDR3 consists of 15 residues. Germline V gives CDR1 SNHLY, CDR2 FYNNEI. This CDR3 is CASSTGGGVSGELFF. The CDR3 nucleotides are TGTGCCAGCAGTACTGGCGGGGGGGTATCCGGGGAGCTGTTTTTT.

This clonotype was counted ten times or more. The chain is built from TRBV7-9 and TRBJ2-2; TRBD2 matches at 12 bases. CDR1 SEHNR and CDR2 FQNEAQ come from the germline V gene (reference sequence). Trimming took 8 bases from V and 4 from J; bases not matched to a gene: 8. This CDR3 has 16 amino acids. CDR3 coding DNA: TGTGCCAGCTCGCCTAGCGGGAGGGCATCCACCGGGGAGCTGTTTTTT. Translation gives CASSPSGRASTGELFF.

This clonotype was counted many times. This rearrangement joins TRBV12-3 or TRBV12-4 to TRBJ1-2; D may be TRBD1 (5 bases). CDR3 length equals 13 residues. V dropped 4 bases and J dropped 7 bases, with 13 bases sitting between them. The CDR3 spells CASSWGSGSGYTF. Written as DNA, the CDR3 is TGTGCCAGCAGTTGGGGTTCAGGGTCTGGCTACACCTTC.

This clonotype was counted ten times or more. The chain has TRBV10-1 and TRBJ2-7; unclear D gene. Germline CDR1 and CDR2: WNHNN and SYGVQD (reference sequence). The CDR3 runs to 15 residues. V gave up 0 bases and J gave up 2 bases, with 11 bases separating them. The CDR3 loop is CASSESYGYPYEQYF. The CDR3 nucleotides read TGCGCCAGCAGTGAGTCGTACGGGTACCCCTACGAGCAGTACTTC.

Ten or more counts support this clonotype. The chain couples TRBV11-2 to TRBJ1-2, with a possible D match to TRBD1 (6 bases). The CDR3 has 14 residues. The V and J ends lost 5 bases and 4 bases respectively, with 14 bases between them. Germline-derived CDR1 and CDR2 are SGHAT and FQNNGV. The CDR3, as DNA: TGTGCCAGCAGCACGGACAGTCAAGGCTATGGCTACACCTTC. Its protein is CASSTDSQGYGYTF.

This clonotype was picked up a small number of times. V usage is TRBV11-1 and J usage is TRBJ2-2; TRBD1 matches 10 bases. CDR3 length: 17 residues. The germline V gene encodes CDR1 SGHAT and CDR2 FQDESV (reference sequence). Unmatched junction bases numbered 6, after V lost 5 bases and J lost 0 bases. The CDR3 coding sequence is TGTGCCAGCAGCCCGGGACAGGGGCTTTCGAACACCGGGGAGCTGTTTTTT. Residues: CASSPGQGLSNTGELFF.

This clonotype was detected many times. The chain is built from TRBV19 and TRBJ1-2, with D maybe TRBD1 (5 bases). Trimming cost V 5 bases and J 4 bases, with 14 bases left between them. From germline, CDR1 is LNHDA and CDR2 SQIVND (reference sequence). This CDR3 region has 14 residues. The CDR3 loop reads CASSPTGLGYGYTF. CDR3 bases: TGTGCCAGTAGTCCCACGGGGCTGGGCTATGGCTACACCTTC.

This clonotype was seen repeatedly, ten times or more. The chain is built from TRBV5-1 and TRBJ1-3; no reliable D call. Trimming cost V 5 bases and J 3 bases, with 15 bases left between them. Germline V gene lookup returns CDR1 SGHRS and CDR2 YFSETQ. The CDR3 is made up of 15 amino acids. CDR3 in DNA: TGCGCCAGCAGAAACCCAGACGGAGATGGAAACACCATATATTTT. Protein product: CASRNPDGDGNTIYF.

This clonotype was seen just once. Possible read error: a much larger clone is one base away. The chain employs TRBV6-1 and TRBJ2-7; D perhaps matches TRBD2 (5 bases). CDR1 MNHNS and CDR2 SASEGT come from the germline V gene. V lost 11 bases and J lost 2, with 28 bases in between. This CDR3 is 17 amino acids long. Written as DNA, the CDR3 is TGTGCCGGCACCCTCCCGGGGTGGCAGACTCTAACCTACGAGCAGTACTTC. As protein: CAGTLPGWQTLTYEQYF.

This clonotype was counted many times. This sequence joins TRBV7-8 and TRBJ2-7; D remains unclear. Trimming took 3 bases from V and 4 from J, leaving 10 bases between them. The germline CDR1 and CDR2 sequences are SGHVS and FQNEAQ. CDR3 length equals 13 residues. The DNA for the CDR3 is TGTGCCAGCAGCTTTTACCGTGATTACGAGCAGTACTTC. Translating it yields CASSFYRDYEQYF.

Turning to this clonotype: A single base separates this from a much larger clone, so it may be a read error. The chain has TRBV3-1 and TRBJ2-7, with D unclear. Germline V CDR1 and CDR2: LGHDT, YNNKEL (reference sequence). This CDR3 region has 16 residues. V was clipped by 1 base and J by 5 bases, with 18 bases between them. DNA of the CDR3: TGTGCCAGCAGCCAAGGAAGGGAACCAATTGTCGACGAGCAGTACTTC. Protein product: CASSQGREPIVDEQYF.

This clonotype was counted many times. The chain uses TRBV10-1 and TRBJ2-1; no clear D gene. The V gene lost 3 bases and the J gene lost 10 bases, with 7 bases spanning the gap. This CDR3 contains 11 residues. Germline V gene lookup returns CDR1 WNHNN and CDR2 SYGVQD (reference sequence). CDR3 loop: CASSDTGEQFF. In nucleotides, the CDR3 is TGCGCCAGCAGTGATACGGGCGAGCAGTTCTTC.